One and the same sample provided the 2 T cell receptor beta chains below, sequenced in a study of CD8+CD57+ T cells in acquired aplastic anemia. By flow cytometry, patients selected for sequencing had shown an expansion of CD8+CD57+ cells. The study profiled TCR beta VDJ and CDR3 using genomic DNA as template. TCRdb used MiXCR to reprocess the reads, holding one entry per CDR3 protein. This table holds 160,000 or so distinct CDR3 sequences, around 75% found once. The sequenced sample consisted of sorted CD4+, CD8+, or CD8+CD57+ T cells (not recorded which) from PBMCs. The receptors were sampled from a human donor with aplastic anemia.

V usage is TRBV15 and J usage is TRBJ1-1; no reliable D call. This CDR3 is 16 amino acids long. Germline V gene data show CDR1 as LNHNV and CDR2 as YYDKDF (reference sequence). V was pared by 3 bases and J by 0 bases, with 14 bases between. CDR3 residues: CATSSFRGALNTEAFF. The DNA of the CDR3 is TGTGCCACCAGCAGTTTCCGAGGAGCTTTGAACACTGAAGCTTTCTTT.

This sequence joins TRBV5-6 and TRBJ2-1; D might be TRBD2 (5 bases). This CDR3 contains 17 residues. Germline CDR1 SGHDT, CDR2 YYEEEE. The V gene lost 2 bases and the J gene lost 6 bases, with 21 bases spanning the gap. The CDR3 spells CASSLYGWAEEINEQFF. CDR3 coding DNA: TGTGCCAGCAGCTTATATGGGTGGGCGGAGGAGATCAATGAGCAGTTCTTC.